This T cell receptor (beta chain) is drawn from a study of T-cell memory formation after mild COVID-19. General observations from the study: The study detected some responding clones in pre-infection memory, suggesting cross-reactive memory joined. Clones that got smaller from day 15 to 85 had even CD4/CD8, while clones growing later tipped toward CD4+.

Trimming removed 0 bases at V and 4 bases at J, with 9 bases between. The CDR3 extends over 14 amino acids. Per the germline V gene, CDR1 is MNHNY and CDR2 is SVGAGI (reference sequence). From the 5' RACE reads, TCRdb called clonotypes with MiXCR, one entry per CDR3 protein. The repertoire holds 300,000 or so distinct CDR3 sequences, with roughly 15% as singletons. About this clonotype itself: No antigen is known for it.

The rearrangement joins TRBV6-6 to TRBJ1-1; TRBD1 might be the D (5 bases). The sequence was obtained from a man in his late teens or twenties who had mild COVID-19 (a few samples of this study predate the infection). Cell type and time point are not known. The sample consisted of PBMCs or a T cell subset sorted from them (not recorded which). CDR3 DNA: TGTGCCAGCAGTTACTCGACCGGGGGCACTGAAGCTTTCTTT. Translated, it gives CASSYSTGGTEAFF.